The present T cell receptor (beta chain) was sequenced within a study of cytomegalovirus exposure and HLA in healthy donors. Findings and limits, study-wide: In an earlier analysis, productive rearrangement rates for most beta V segments clustered near 87% or 30%.

About this clone: The antigen is unknown.

V gave up 2 bases and J gave up 5 bases, with 10 bases separating them. This CDR3 contains 14 residues. Germline assignment: CDR1 MNHNY and CDR2 SVGAGI (reference sequence). Despite likely unrecorded immune exposures, the donors were nominally healthy at the time of sampling. PCR primers comprised 60 Vbeta and 13 Jbeta primers. TCRdb's copy holds only in-frame clones and misses some; the assay was immunoSEQ multiplex PCR. Among about 88,000 clones, 85% to 90% were seen once, and the ten largest hold about 2.3%. The chain is built from TRBV6-6 and TRBJ1-5; tentative D call: TRBD1 (6 bases). The TCR comes from a man younger than 35 in good health and CMV-seronegative. Sequencing input: PBMCs. CDR3: CASSYRGGDQPQHF. The CDR3 DNA is TGTGCCAGCAGTTACCGAGGGGGTGATCAGCCCCAGCATTTT.